This T cell receptor (beta chain) was sequenced in a study of T-cell reconstitution after alpha-beta-depleted transplantation in children. The germline V gene has CDR1 SNHLY and CDR2 FYNNEI. The CDR3 has 14 residues. Trimming removed 4 bases at V and 4 bases at J, with 10 bases between. TCRbeta library construction was performed incorporating unique molecular identifiers. In TCRdb, the PCR reads were re-called with MiXCR into one record per CDR3 protein. The sample consists of around 100,000 distinct CDR3 sequences, around 10% of them appearing once. The rearrangement links TRBV2 to TRBJ1-4; D call uncertain. The sample in question was PBMCs, obtained before TCRalphabeta/CD19-depleted stem cell transplant. The receptor was derived from a boy aged 2 to 9 with acute lymphoblastic leukemia, due to receive a stem cell transplant. Here the CDR3 reads CASSVDGVNEKLFF. For the CDR3, the DNA is TGTGCCAGCAGTGTGGACGGAGTTAATGAAAAACTGTTTTTT.